The clone carrying this T cell receptor beta chain has more than one count but fewer than ten. Here immunoSEQ multiplex PCR was the method, and the copy in TCRdb shows in-frame clones only, minus some. The repertoire holds fewer than 95,000 clones, with roughly 85% as singletons. The entry originates in a study of OX40 agonist ivuxolimab in advanced cancers. The wider study: The eligibility criteria allowed prior anti-PD-1, anti-PD-L1 or anti-CTLA-4 therapy, and around 40% had some.

From germline, CDR1 is SNHLY and CDR2 FYNNEI. Trimming at V came to 5 bases and at J to 7 bases, leaving 6 bases not matched to a gene. The CDR3 has 15 amino acids. This receptor was taken from an adult with an advanced solid tumor such as melanoma, head and neck, liver or kidney cancer. The material was CD4+ or CD8+ T cells sorted from blood, obtained in a trial of the OX40 agonist ivuxolimab. This chain joins TRBV2 and TRBJ2-5; TRBD2 aligns across 14 bases. DNA for the CDR3: TGTGCCAGCAGTATGACTAGCGGGGGGGCAGGGACCCAGTACTTC. As protein: CASSMTSGGAGTQYF.